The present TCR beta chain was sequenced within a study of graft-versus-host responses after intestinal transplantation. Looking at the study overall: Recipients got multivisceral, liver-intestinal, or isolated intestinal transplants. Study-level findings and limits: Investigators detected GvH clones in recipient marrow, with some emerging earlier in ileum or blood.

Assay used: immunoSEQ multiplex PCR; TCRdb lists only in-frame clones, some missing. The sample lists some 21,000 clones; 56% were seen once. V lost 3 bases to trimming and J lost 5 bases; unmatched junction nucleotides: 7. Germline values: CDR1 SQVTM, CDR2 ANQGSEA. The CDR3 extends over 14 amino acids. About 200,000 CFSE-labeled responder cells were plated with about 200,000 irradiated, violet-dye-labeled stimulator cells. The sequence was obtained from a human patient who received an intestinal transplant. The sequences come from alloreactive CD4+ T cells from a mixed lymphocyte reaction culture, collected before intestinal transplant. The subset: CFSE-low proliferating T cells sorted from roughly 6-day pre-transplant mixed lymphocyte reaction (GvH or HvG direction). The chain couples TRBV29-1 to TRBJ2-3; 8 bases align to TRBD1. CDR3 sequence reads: CSVDFRDRRDTQYF. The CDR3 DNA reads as TGCAGCGTTGACTTCCGGGACAGGCGAGATACGCAGTATTTT.